This entry lists 23 T cell receptor beta chains sequenced from one sample in a study of beta chain features in type 1 diabetes. The investigators reverse transcribed all of the isolated RNA, so they sequenced expressed TCRB transcripts. The protocol was immunoSEQ multiplex PCR, while the TCRdb copy is restricted to in-frame clones and leaves out a portion. Among about 240,000 clones listed, 25% to 30% were seen once. Sequencing was performed on central memory CD4+ T cells from blood. The origin of the receptors is a man younger than 45 in good health.

This clone has a handful of counts. This chain joins TRBV30 and TRBJ2-7, with a tentative D call TRBD2 (5 bases). The CDR3 spans 12 residues. The V gene's germline CDR1 is GTSNPN and CDR2 SVGIG (reference sequence). Trimming cost V 7 bases and J 1 base, with 11 bases left between them. CDR3 sequence reads: CAYGELSYEQYF. CDR3 in DNA: TGTGCCTACGGGGAACTATCCTACGAGCAGTACTTC.

Comment on this clone: One end of the junction varies from germline; a read error may be responsible. This chain links TRBV19 with TRBJ2-4, with 15 bases fitting TRBD2. Germline values: CDR1 LNHDA, CDR2 SQIVND (reference sequence). The CDR3 totals 14 residues. CDR3 DNA: TGTGCCAGTAGTGTGGGACTAGCGGGGGGCCAAACGCACTTC. Amino acid sequence: CASSVGLAGGQTHF.

In its sample, this clone was seen many times. The gene calls are TRBV5-1 and TRBJ2-4; 10 positions agree with TRBD1. The V gene's germline CDR1 is SGHRS and CDR2 YFSETQ. The length of the CDR3 is 15 residues. V lost 4 bases to trimming and J lost 8 bases; unmatched junction nucleotides: 9. As DNA, the CDR3 is TGCGCCAGCAGCCCGAGTCTAGGGACAGGGGACATTCAGTACTTC. Amino acids: CASSPSLGTGDIQYF.

This chain uses TRBV9 with TRBJ2-1; 7 bases are shared with TRBD2. Germline assignment: CDR1 SGDLS and CDR2 YYNGEE. CDR3 length: 13 residues. The V and J ends lost 3 bases and 4 bases, in that order; junction bases with no gene match: 1. CDR3 coding DNA: TGTGCCAGCAGCGCGGGGGGTTACAATGAGCAGTTCTTC. This gives the protein CASSAGGYNEQFF.

In this sample, this clone turned up a few times. The genes are TRBV7-2 and TRBJ2-5; D ambiguous. Trimming stripped 1 base from V and 1 base from J, with 4 bases between. Germline values: CDR1 SGHTA, CDR2 FQGNSA. This CDR3 comprises 13 residues. CDR3 sequence reads: CASSLVPQETQYF. The CDR3 DNA reads as TGTGCCAGCAGCTTAGTGCCCCAAGAGACCCAGTACTTC. The variable domain in full, completed from reference TRBV7-2 and TRBJ2-5, reads GAGVSQSPSNKVTEKGKDVELRCDPISGHTALYWYRQSLGQGLEFLIYFQGNSAPDKSGLPSDRFSAERTGGSVSTLTIQRTQQEDSAVYLCASSLVPQETQYFGPGTRLLVL.

This clone was found a few times. The rearrangement uses TRBV15 and TRBJ1-2; 8 nucleotides line up with TRBD1. The CDR3 sequence is 15 residues long. Trimming at V came to 0 bases and at J to 8 bases, leaving 8 bases not matched to a gene. Germline assignment: CDR1 LNHNV and CDR2 YYDKDF (reference sequence). The CDR3 bases are TGTGCCACCAGCAGAGATAGGACAGGGAGTGGCGGCTACACCTTC. Encoded protein: CATSRDRTGSGGYTF.

The sample holds a few counts of this clone. The chain employs TRBV30 and TRBJ1-5; D is unresolved. The germline CDR1 and CDR2 sequences are GTSNPN and SVGIG (reference sequence). There are 15 residues in the CDR3. V dropped 3 bases and J dropped 1 base, with 13 bases sitting between them. This CDR3 is CAWRPGGWSNQPQHF. The CDR3 DNA is TGTGCCTGGAGACCCGGCGGGTGGAGCAATCAGCCCCAGCATTTT.

The J gene is TRBJ2-1, the V gene TRBV2; 9 bases are a match to TRBD2. Germline V gene sequence: CDR1 SNHLY, CDR2 FYNNEI. The CDR3 has 15 amino acids. V was pared by 4 bases and J by 5 bases, with 6 bases of the junction left unmatched. The CDR3 loop reads CASSAVTSGHNEQFF. The CDR3 DNA reads as TGTGCCAGCAGTGCAGTGACTAGCGGCCACAATGAGCAGTTCTTC. Combining the CDR3 with reference TRBV2 and TRBJ2-1 gives the whole variable domain EPEVTQTPSHQVTQMGQEVILRCVPISNHLYFYWYRQILGQKVEFLVSFYNNEISEKSEIFDDQFSVERPDGSNFTLKIRSTKLEDSAMYFCASSAVTSGHNEQFFGPGTRLTVL.

V and J are TRBV15 and TRBJ1-2; 12 bases align to TRBD1. Germline trimming cut 0 bases from V and 5 bases from J; bases unmatched to any gene: 10. This CDR3 contains 18 residues. Germline V gene data show CDR1 as LNHNV and CDR2 as YYDKDF (reference sequence). The CDR3: CATSRDGTGGFRTYGYTF. In nucleotides, the CDR3 is TGTGCCACCAGCAGAGATGGGACAGGGGGCTTTAGGACGTATGGCTACACCTTC.

This clone has more than one count but fewer than ten. At one of its ends the junction is not consistent with the germline gene, which may arise from a read error. This chain uses TRBV7-9 with TRBJ2-6; a possible D gene is TRBD1 (6 bases). Germline V CDR1 and CDR2: SEHNR, FQNEAQ (reference sequence). This CDR3 comprises 13 residues. The CDR3 DNA is TGTGCCAGCAGCTTTGGATTGGCAGGGGCAGGGTTTTTC. It translates to CASSFGLAGAGFF. Combining the CDR3 with reference TRBV7-9 and TRBJ2-6 gives the whole variable domain DTGVSQNPRHKITKRGQNVTFRCDPISEHNRLYWYRQTLGQGPEFLTYFQNEAQLEKSRLLSDRFSAERPKGSFSTLEIQRTEQGDSAMYLCASSFGLAGAGFFGAGSRLTVL.

This chain links TRBV19 with TRBJ2-7; weak D call: TRBD1 (5 bases). CDR3 length: 14 residues. Germline V gives CDR1 LNHDA, CDR2 SQIVND (reference sequence). With 5 bases removed from V and 3 bases from J, the gap between germline ends came to 14 bases. CDR3 sequence: CASSRQGMNYEQYF. The DNA for the CDR3 is TGTGCCAGTAGTCGGCAGGGAATGAACTACGAGCAGTACTTC. Full variable domain (missing parts from reference TRBV19 and TRBJ2-7): DGGITQSPKYLFRKEGQNVTLSCEQNLNHDAMYWYRQDPGQGLRLIYYSQIVNDFQKGDIAEGYSVSREKKESFPLTVTSAQKNPTAFYLCASSRQGMNYEQYFGPGTRLTVT.

V is TRBV7-2 and J is TRBJ2-2; no clear D gene. Germline values: CDR1 SGHTA, CDR2 FQGNSA. The CDR3 contains 18 residues. V shed 5 bases and J shed 1 base, with 20 bases lying between them. The CDR3: CASSPRFQTAENTGELFF. The CDR3 DNA reads as TGTGCCAGCAGCCCACGCTTCCAGACGGCCGAGAACACCGGGGAGCTGTTTTTT.

This sequence joins TRBV28 and TRBJ2-2; 8 bases align to TRBD1. Germline V gives CDR1 MDHEN, CDR2 SYDVKM. V gave up 7 bases and J gave up 3 bases; unmatched junction bases: 7. CDR3 size: 15 residues. DNA of the CDR3: TGTGCCAGCATTAGCAGGGGGCTGGACACCGGGGAGCTGTTTTTT. This translates into CASISRGLDTGELFF.

The chain combines TRBV7-2 with TRBJ2-1; 9 bases match TRBD1. The trim removed 1 base at V and 7 bases at J, leaving 5 bases unmatched. Germline V gives CDR1 SGHTA, CDR2 FQGNSA. The CDR3 sequence is 15 residues long. CDR3 nucleotide sequence: TGTGCCAGCAGCTTAGAGACAGGGGGTAGGAATGAGCAGTTCTTC. As protein: CASSLETGGRNEQFF.

This clone was observed a few times. This rearrangement joins TRBV5-5 to TRBJ2-3; D is undetermined. This CDR3 has 14 amino acids. Trimming took 1 base from V and 2 from J, leaving 8 bases between them. Germline assignment: CDR1 SGHKS and CDR2 YYEKEE (reference sequence). This CDR3 is CASSLLFSTDTQYF. The CDR3 region has the DNA TGTGCCAGCAGCTTGCTATTTTCCACAGATACGCAGTATTTT. Using reference TRBV5-5 and TRBJ2-3 for the parts outside the CDR3, the full variable domain is DAGVTQSPTHLIKTRGQQVTLRCSPISGHKSVSWYQQVLGQGPQFIFQYYEKEERGRGNFPDRFSARQFPNYSSELNVNALLLGDSALYLCASSLLFSTDTQYFGPGTRLTVL.

This clone has a handful of counts. This chain connects TRBV7-2 to TRBJ2-3; D is ambiguous. This CDR3 is 13 amino acids long. Trimming shortened V by 2 bases and J by 6 bases, and 9 bases separated the two germline ends. CDR1 is SGHTA, CDR2 FQGNSA, per germline. The CDR3 coding sequence is TGTGCCAGCAGCTTATTTGGTCCGGATACGCAGTATTTT. This sequence encodes CASSLFGPDTQYF.

This clone has a handful of counts. The V call is TRBV7-2, the J call TRBJ2-2, with a tentative D call TRBD2 (5 bases). V dropped 6 bases and J dropped 0 bases, with 11 bases sitting between them. This CDR3 has 15 residues. CDR1 is SGHTA, CDR2 FQGNSA, per germline. This CDR3 is CASRSDSTNTGELFF. The CDR3 DNA reads TGTGCCAGCAGATCGGACTCTACGAACACCGGGGAGCTGTTTTTT.

In its sample, this clone was seen once. The CDR3 DNA reads TGTGCCAGCAGCCCGGTCGGCGATAAGAACTCCTACGAGCAGTACTTC. Amino acid sequence: CASSPVGDKNSYEQYF. The rearrangement links TRBV7-8 to TRBJ2-7; D remains ambiguous. Looked up from germline, CDR1 is SGHVS and CDR2 is FQNEAQ. The CDR3 length is 16 residues. V was trimmed by 5 bases and J by 0 bases, leaving 17 bases between them. Full variable domain (outside the CDR3, taken from reference TRBV7-8 and TRBJ2-7): GAGVSQSPRYKVAKRGQDVALRCDPISGHVSLFWYQQALGQGPEFLTYFQNEAQLDKSGLPSDRFFAERPEGSVSTLKIQRTQQEDSAVYLCASSPVGDKNSYEQYFGPGTRLTVT.

This clone has a handful of counts. Other nucleotide sequences in the sample specify the same CDR3. The V gene is TRBV30, the J gene TRBJ2-7; D not certain. Germline CDR1 GTSNPN, CDR2 SVGIG (reference sequence). This CDR3 has 11 residues. V shed 0 bases and J shed 6 bases, with 6 bases lying between them. The CDR3 sequence: CAWSVSREQYF. As DNA, the CDR3 is TGTGCCTGGAGTGTTTCGCGCGAGCAGTACTTC.

This clone showed up just a few times. V is TRBV18 and J is TRBJ2-2; TRBD2 matches at 9 bases. V lost 6 bases, J lost 4 bases, and 3 bases stayed unmatched. Germline values: CDR1 KGHSH, CDR2 LQKENI. CDR3 length: 14 amino acids. This CDR3 reads CASSGLAPTGELFF. The CDR3 nucleotides read TGTGCCAGCTCGGGACTAGCCCCCACCGGGGAGCTGTTTTTT.

This chain connects TRBV5-6 to TRBJ1-6; D is ambiguous. V lost 0 bases to trimming and J lost 14 bases, with 9 bases between them. The germline V gene has CDR1 SGHDT and CDR2 YYEEEE. The CDR3 covers 12 residues. CDR3 amino acids: CASSLGPGALHF. The CDR3 bases are TGTGCCAGCAGCTTGGGACCTGGGGCCCTCCACTTT.

J is TRBJ2-1 and V is TRBV6-1; D possibly uses TRBD1 or TRBD2 (5 bases each). V was trimmed by 6 bases and J by 8 bases, leaving 11 bases between them. The V gene's germline CDR1 is MNHNS and CDR2 SASEGT. This CDR3 has 12 amino acids. CDR3 sequence: CASSGTAYEQFF. CDR3 DNA: TGTGCCAGCAGCGGGACGGCCTATGAGCAGTTCTTC.

The chain uses TRBV11-2 and TRBJ2-5, with 7 bases that match TRBD1. J lost 5 bases, V lost 1 base, and 7 bases had no gene match. This CDR3 has 15 amino acids. The germline V gene has CDR1 SGHAT and CDR2 FQNNGV. The CDR3 sequence is CASSLVGTEAETQYF. The DNA of the CDR3 is TGTGCCAGCAGCTTAGTGGGGACAGAGGCCGAGACCCAGTACTTC.